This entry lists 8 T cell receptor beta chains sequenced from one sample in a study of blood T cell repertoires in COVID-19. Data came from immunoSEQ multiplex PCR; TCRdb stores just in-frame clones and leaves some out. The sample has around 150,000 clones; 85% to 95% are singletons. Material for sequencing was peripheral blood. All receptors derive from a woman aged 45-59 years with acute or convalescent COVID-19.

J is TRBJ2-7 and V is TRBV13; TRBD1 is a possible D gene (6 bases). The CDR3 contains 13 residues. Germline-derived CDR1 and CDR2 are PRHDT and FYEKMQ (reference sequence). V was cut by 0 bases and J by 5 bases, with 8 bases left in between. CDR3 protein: CASSLGGADEQYF. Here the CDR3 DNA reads TGTGCCAGCAGCTTAGGGGGGGCTGACGAGCAGTACTTC.

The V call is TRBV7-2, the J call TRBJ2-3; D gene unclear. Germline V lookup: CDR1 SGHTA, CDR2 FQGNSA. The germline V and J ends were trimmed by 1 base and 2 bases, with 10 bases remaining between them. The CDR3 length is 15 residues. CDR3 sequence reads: CASSLGGFHTDTQYF. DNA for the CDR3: TGTGCCAGCAGCTTAGGAGGATTCCACACAGATACGCAGTATTTT.

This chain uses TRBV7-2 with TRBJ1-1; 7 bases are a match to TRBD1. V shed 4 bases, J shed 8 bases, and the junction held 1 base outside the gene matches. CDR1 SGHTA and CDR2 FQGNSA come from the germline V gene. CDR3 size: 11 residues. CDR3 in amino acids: CASSYRGEAFF. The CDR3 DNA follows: TGTGCCAGCAGCTACAGGGGCGAAGCTTTCTTT.

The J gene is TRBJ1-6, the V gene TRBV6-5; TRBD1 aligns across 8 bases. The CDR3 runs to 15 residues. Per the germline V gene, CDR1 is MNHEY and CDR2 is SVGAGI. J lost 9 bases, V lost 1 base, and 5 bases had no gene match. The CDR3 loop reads CASSYFGQGSSPLHF. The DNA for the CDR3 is TGTGCCAGCAGTTACTTTGGACAGGGCAGTTCACCCCTCCACTTT.

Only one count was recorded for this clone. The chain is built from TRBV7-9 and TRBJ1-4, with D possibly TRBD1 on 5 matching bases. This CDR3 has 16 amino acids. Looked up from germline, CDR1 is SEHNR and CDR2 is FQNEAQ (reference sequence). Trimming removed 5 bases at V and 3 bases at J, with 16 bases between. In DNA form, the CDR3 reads TGTGCCAGCAGCGCAACCCTCAGACAGCCTAATGAAAAACTGTTTTTT. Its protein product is CASSATLRQPNEKLFF.

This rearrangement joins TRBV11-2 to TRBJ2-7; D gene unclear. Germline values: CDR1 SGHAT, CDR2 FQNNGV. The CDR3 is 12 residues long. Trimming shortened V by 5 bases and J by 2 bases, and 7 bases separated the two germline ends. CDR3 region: CASSQSPYEQYF. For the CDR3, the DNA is TGTGCCAGCAGCCAGTCCCCCTACGAGCAGTACTTC.

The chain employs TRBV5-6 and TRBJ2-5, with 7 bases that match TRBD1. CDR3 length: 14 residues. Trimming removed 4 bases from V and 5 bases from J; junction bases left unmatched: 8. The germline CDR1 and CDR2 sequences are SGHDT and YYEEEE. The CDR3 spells CASSPGARGETQYF. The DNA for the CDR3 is TGTGCCAGCAGCCCCGGAGCCAGGGGGGAGACCCAGTACTTC.

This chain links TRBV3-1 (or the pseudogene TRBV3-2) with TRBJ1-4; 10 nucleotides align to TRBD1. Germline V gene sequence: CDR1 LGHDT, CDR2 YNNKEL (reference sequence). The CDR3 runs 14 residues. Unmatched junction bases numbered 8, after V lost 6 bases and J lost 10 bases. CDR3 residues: CASSSGTGVPKLFF. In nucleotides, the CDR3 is TGTGCCAGCAGTTCCGGGACAGGGGTGCCAAAACTGTTTTTT.